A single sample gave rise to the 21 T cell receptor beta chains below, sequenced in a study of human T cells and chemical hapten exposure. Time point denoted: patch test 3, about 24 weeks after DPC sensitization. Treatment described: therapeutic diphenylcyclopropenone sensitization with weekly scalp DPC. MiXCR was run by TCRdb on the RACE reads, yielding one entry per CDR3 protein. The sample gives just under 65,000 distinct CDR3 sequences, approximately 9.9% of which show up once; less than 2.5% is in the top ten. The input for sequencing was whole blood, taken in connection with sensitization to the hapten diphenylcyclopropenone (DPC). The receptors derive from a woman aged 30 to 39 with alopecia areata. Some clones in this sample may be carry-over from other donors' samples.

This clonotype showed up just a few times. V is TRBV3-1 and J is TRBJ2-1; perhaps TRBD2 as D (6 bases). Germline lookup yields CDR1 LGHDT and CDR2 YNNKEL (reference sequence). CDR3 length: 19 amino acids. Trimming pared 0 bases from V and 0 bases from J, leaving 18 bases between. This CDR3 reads CASSQEAFGRPSSYNEQFF. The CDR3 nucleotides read TGTGCCAGCAGCCAAGAGGCGTTTGGGAGGCCTAGCTCCTACAATGAGCAGTTCTTC.

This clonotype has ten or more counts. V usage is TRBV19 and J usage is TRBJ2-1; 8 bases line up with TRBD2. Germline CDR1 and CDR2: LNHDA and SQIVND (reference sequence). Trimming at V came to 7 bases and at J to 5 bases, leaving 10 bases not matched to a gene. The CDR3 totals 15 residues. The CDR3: CASKRSLAGHNEQFF. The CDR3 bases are TGTGCCAGTAAAAGGAGTCTAGCGGGCCACAATGAGCAGTTCTTC.

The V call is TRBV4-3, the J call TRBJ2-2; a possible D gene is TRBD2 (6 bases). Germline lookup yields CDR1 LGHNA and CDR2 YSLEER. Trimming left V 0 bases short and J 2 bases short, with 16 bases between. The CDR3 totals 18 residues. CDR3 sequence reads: CASSQEAALAVNTGELFF. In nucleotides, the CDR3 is TGCGCCAGCAGCCAAGAGGCAGCGTTAGCGGTTAACACCGGGGAGCTGTTTTTT.

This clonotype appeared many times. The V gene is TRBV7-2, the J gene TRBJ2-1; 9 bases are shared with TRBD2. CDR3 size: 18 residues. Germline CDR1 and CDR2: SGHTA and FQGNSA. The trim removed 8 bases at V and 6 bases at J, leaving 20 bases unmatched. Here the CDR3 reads CASASQLSITGLANEQFF. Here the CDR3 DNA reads TGTGCCAGCGCCTCCCAGCTTTCCATCACGGGACTAGCCAATGAGCAGTTCTTC.

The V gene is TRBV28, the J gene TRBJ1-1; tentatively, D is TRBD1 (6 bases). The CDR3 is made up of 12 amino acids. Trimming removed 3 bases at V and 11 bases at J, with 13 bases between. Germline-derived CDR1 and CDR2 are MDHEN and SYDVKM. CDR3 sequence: CASSFLEGGAFF. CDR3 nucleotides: TGTGCCAGCAGTTTCTTAGAAGGGGGGGCTTTCTTT.

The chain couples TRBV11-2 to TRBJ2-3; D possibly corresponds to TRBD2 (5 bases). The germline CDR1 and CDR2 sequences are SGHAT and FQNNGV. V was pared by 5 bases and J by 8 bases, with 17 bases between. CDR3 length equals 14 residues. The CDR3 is CASSVAPEMGTQYF. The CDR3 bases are TGTGCCAGCAGCGTAGCGCCGGAGATGGGTACGCAGTATTTT.

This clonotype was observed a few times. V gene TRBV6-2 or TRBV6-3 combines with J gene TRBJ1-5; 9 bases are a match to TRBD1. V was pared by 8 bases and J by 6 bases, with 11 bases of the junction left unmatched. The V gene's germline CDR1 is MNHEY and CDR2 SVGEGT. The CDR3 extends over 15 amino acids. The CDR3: CASGQRGQGAQPQHF. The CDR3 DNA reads TGTGCCAGCGGACAACGGGGACAGGGAGCTCAGCCCCAGCATTTT.

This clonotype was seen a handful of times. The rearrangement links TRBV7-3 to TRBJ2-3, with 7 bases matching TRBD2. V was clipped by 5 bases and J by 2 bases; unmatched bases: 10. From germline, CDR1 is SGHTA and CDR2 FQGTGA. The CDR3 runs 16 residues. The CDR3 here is CASSQRGVQATDTQYF. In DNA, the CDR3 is TGTGCCAGCAGCCAGCGGGGAGTCCAAGCCACAGATACGCAGTATTTT.

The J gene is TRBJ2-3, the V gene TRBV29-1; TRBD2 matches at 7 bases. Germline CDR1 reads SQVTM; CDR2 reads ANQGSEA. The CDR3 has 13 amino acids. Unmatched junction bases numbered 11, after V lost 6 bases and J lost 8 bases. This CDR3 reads CSVPRENRLTQYF. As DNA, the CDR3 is TGCAGCGTCCCGCGGGAGAACCGCCTTACGCAGTATTTT.

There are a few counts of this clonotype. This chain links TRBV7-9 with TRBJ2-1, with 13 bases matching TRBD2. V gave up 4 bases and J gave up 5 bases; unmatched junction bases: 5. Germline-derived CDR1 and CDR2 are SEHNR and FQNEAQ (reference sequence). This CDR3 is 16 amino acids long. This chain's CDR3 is CASSYGTSGTDNEQFF. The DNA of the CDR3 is TGTGCCAGCAGCTACGGGACTAGCGGGACAGACAATGAGCAGTTCTTC.

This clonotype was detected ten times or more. The CDR3 reads CASSPDRSNTGELFF. DNA of the CDR3: TGCGCCAGCAGCCCGGACAGATCGAACACCGGGGAGCTGTTTTTT. The rearrangement joins TRBV5-1 to TRBJ2-2, with D possibly TRBD1 on 6 matching bases. V was trimmed by 4 bases and J by 0 bases, leaving 10 bases between them. From germline, CDR1 is SGHRS and CDR2 YFSETQ. This CDR3 spans 15 amino acids. Filled out from reference TRBV5-1 and TRBJ2-2, the complete variable domain reads KAGVTQTPRYLIKTRGQQVTLSCSPISGHRSVSWYQQTPGQGLQFLFEYFSETQRNKGNFPGRFSGRQFSNSRSEMNVSTLELGDSALYLCASSPDRSNTGELFFGEGSRLTVL.

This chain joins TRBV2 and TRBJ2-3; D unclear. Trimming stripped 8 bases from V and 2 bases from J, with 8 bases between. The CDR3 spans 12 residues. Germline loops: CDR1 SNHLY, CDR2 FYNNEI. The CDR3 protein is CASDQDTDTQYF. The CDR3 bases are TGTGCCAGCGACCAGGACACAGATACGCAGTATTTT.

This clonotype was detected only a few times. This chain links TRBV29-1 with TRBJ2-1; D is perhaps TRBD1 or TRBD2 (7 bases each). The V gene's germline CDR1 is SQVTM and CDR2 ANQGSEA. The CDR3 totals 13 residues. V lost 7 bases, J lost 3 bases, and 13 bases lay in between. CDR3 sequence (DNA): TGCAGCGGAGAGCGGGACAGCTACAATGAGCAGTTCTTC. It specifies CSGERDSYNEQFF.

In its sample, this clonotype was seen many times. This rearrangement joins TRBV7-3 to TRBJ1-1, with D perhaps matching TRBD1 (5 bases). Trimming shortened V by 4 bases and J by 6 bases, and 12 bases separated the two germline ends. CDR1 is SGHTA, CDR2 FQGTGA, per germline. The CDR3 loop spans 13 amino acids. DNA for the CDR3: TGTGCCAGCAGCTCGGGGCGACGCCCTGAAGCTTTCTTT. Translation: CASSSGRRPEAFF.

CDR3: CSVARGTGGTEAFF. Here the CDR3 DNA reads TGCAGCGTTGCTAGGGGGACGGGTGGCACTGAAGCTTTCTTT. The chain couples TRBV29-1 to TRBJ1-1, with D possibly matching TRBD1 (6 bases). The V end was cut by 4 bases, the J end by 4 bases, with 16 bases between. The CDR3 length is 14 residues. CDR1 is SQVTM, CDR2 ANQGSEA, per germline.

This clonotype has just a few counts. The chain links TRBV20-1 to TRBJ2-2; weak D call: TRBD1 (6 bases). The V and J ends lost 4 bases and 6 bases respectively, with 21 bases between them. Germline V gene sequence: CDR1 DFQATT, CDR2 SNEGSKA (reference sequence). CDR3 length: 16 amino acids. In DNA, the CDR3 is TGCAGTGCTACGCCACTCCGTTGGACAGCCCCCGGGGAGCTGTTTTTT. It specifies CSATPLRWTAPGELFF.

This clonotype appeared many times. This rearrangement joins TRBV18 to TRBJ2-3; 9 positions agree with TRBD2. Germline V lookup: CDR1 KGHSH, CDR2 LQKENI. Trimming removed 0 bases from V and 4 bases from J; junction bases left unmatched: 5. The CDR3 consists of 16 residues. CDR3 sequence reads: CASSPPSLAGPDTQYF. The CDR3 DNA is TGTGCCAGCTCACCACCGTCTCTAGCGGGACCAGATACGCAGTATTTT.

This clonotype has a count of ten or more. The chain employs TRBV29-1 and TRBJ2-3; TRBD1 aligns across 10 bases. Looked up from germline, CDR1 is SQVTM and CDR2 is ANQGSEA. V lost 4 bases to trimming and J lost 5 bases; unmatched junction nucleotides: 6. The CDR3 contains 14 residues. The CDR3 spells CSVARQGAGDTQYF. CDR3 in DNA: TGCAGCGTTGCTCGACAGGGGGCAGGAGATACGCAGTATTTT.

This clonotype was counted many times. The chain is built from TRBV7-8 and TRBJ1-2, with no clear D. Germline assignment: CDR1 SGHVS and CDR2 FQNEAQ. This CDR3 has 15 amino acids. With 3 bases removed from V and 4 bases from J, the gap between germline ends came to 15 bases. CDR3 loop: CASSFSLEVPYGYTF. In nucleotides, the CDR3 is TGTGCCAGCAGCTTTTCATTGGAGGTGCCCTATGGCTACACCTTC.

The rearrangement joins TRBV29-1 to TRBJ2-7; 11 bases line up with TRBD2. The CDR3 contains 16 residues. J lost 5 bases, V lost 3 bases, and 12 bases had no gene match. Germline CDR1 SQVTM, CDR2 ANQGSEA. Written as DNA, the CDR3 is TGCAGCGTTGAGGGGGCAGGACTAGCGGGTTACGACGAGCAGTACTTC. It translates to CSVEGAGLAGYDEQYF.

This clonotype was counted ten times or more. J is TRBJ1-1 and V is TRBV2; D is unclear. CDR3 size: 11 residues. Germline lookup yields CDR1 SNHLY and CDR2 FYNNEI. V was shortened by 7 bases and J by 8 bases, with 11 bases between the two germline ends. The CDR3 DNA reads TGTGCCAGCATCGCTGGCCCAGAAGCTTTCTTT. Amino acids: CASIAGPEAFF.